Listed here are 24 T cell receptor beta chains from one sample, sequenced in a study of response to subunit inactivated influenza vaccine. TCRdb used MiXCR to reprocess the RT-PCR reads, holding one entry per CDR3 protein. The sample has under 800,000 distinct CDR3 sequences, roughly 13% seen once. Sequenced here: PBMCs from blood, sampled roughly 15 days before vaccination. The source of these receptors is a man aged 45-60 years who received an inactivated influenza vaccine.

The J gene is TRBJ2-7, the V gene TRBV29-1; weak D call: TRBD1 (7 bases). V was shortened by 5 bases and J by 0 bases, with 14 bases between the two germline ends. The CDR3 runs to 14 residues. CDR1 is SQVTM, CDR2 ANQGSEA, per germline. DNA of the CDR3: TGCAGCGTTCAGGGGGGACGGTTCTCCTACGAGCAGTACTTC. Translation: CSVQGGRFSYEQYF.

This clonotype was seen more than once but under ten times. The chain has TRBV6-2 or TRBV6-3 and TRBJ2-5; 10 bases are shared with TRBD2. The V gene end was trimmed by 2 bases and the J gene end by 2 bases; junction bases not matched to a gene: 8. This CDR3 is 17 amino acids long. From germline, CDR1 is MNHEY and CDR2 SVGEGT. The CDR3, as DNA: TGTGCCAGCAGTTACGTCTCTATTAGCGGGAGGCAAGAGACCCAGTACTTC. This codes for CASSYVSISGRQETQYF.

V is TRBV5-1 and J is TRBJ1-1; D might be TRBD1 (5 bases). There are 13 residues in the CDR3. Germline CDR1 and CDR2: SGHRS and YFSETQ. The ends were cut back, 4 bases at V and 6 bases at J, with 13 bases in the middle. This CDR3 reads CASSNGQRSEAFF. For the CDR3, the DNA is TGCGCCAGCAGCAACGGACAAAGATCTGAAGCTTTCTTT.

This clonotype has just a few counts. CDR3 in DNA: TGTGCCAGCAGCTATCGATTAGCGGGACCTCAAAATCTTCGGCCAGATACGCAGTATTTT. It yields the protein CASSYRLAGPQNLRPDTQYF. The chain uses TRBV11-2 and TRBJ2-3, with 8 nucleotides matching TRBD2. V gave up 4 bases and J gave up 4 bases; unmatched junction bases: 22. Germline assignment: CDR1 SGHAT and CDR2 FQNNGV. This CDR3 region has 20 residues.

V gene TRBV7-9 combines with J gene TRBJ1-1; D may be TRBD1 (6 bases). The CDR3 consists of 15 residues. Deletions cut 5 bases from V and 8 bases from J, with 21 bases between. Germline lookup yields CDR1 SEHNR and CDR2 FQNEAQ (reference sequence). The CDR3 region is CASSPGAGVFTEAFF. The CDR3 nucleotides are TGTGCCAGCAGCCCCGGGGCAGGGGTATTCACAGAAGCTTTCTTT.

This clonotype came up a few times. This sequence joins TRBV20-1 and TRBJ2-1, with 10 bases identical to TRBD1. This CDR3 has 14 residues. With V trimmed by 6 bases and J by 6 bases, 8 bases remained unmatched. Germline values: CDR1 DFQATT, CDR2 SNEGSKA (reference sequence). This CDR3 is CSAVTGGKSNEQFF. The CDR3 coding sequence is TGCAGTGCGGTGACAGGGGGCAAGAGCAATGAGCAGTTCTTC.

CDR3 bases: TGCGCCAGCAGCTATAGCCCCGGGACAGTAACTAATGAAAAACTGTTTTTT. It encodes CASSYSPGTVTNEKLFF. V is TRBV5-1 and J is TRBJ1-4; 7 nucleotides match TRBD1. Germline V gene sequence: CDR1 SGHRS, CDR2 YFSETQ. The CDR3 is 17 residues long. Losses at the gene ends were 3 bases for V and 1 base for J; bases not matched to a gene: 9.

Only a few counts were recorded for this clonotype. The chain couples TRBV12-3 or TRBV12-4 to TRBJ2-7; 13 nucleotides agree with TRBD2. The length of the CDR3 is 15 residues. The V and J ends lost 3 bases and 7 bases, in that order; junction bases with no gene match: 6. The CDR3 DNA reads TGTGCCAGCAGTTTTTTTGGACTAGCGGGAGATGAGCAGTACTTC. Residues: CASSFFGLAGDEQYF.

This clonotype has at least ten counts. CDR3 coding DNA: TGTGCCAGCAGTTTCTATTCCGGGCCCTCCTACGAGCAGTACTTC. Translating it yields CASSFYSGPSYEQYF. J is TRBJ2-7 and V is TRBV28; no reliable D call. V was cut by 3 bases and J by 0 bases, with 12 bases left in between. This CDR3 region has 15 residues. Per the germline V gene, CDR1 is MDHEN and CDR2 is SYDVKM.

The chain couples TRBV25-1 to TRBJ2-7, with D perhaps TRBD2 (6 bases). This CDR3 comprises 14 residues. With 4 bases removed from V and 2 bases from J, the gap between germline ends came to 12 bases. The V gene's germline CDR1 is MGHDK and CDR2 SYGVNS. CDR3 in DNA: TGTGCCAGCAGTGGGGGGGACCGTACCTACGAGCAGTACTTC. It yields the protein CASSGGDRTYEQYF.

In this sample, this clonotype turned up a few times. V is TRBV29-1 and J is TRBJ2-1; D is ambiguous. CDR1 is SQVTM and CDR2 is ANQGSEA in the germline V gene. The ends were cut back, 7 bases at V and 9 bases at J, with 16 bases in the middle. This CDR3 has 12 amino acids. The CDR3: CSGLNGVVEQFF. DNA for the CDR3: TGCAGCGGGCTGAATGGGGTTGTTGAGCAGTTCTTC.

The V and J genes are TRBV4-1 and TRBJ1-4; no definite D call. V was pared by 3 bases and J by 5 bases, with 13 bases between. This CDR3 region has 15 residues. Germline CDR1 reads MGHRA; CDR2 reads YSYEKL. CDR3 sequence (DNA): TGCGCCAGCAGCCACTCCCCGACCTGGAATGAAAAACTGTTTTTT. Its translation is CASSHSPTWNEKLFF.

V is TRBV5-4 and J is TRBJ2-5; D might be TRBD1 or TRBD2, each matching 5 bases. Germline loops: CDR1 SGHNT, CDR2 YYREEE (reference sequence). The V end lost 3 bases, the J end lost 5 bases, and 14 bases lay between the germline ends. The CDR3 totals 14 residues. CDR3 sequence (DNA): TGTGCCAGCAGCTCTGAGGGACCCTCGGAGACCCAGTACTTC. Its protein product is CASSSEGPSETQYF.

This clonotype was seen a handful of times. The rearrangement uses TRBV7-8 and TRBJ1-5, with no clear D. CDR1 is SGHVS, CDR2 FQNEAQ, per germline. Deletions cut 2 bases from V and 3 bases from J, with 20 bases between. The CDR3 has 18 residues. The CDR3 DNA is TGTGCCAGCAGCTTATGGCGCGTCGGACTGTCTAACAATCAGCCCCAGCATTTT. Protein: CASSLWRVGLSNNQPQHF.

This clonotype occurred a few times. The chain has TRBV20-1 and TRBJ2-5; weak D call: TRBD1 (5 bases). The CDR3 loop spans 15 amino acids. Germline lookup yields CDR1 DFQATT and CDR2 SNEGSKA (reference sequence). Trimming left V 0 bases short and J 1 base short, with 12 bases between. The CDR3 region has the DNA TGCAGTGCTAGAGACGCCAGGACAAGCCAAGAGACCCAGTACTTC. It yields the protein CSARDARTSQETQYF.

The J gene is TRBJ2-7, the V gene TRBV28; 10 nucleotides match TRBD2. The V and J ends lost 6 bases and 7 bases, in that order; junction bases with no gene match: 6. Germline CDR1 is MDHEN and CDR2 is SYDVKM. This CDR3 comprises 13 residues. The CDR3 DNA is TGTGCCAGCAGGCCCGGGACTAGCGTTGAGCAGTACTTC. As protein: CASRPGTSVEQYF.

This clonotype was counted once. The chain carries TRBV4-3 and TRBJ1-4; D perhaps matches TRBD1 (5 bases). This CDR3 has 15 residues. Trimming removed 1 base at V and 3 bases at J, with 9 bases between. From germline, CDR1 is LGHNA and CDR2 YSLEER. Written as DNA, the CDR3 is TGCGCCAGCAGCCAAGCACAGGCCCCTAATGAAAAACTGTTTTTT. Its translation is CASSQAQAPNEKLFF.

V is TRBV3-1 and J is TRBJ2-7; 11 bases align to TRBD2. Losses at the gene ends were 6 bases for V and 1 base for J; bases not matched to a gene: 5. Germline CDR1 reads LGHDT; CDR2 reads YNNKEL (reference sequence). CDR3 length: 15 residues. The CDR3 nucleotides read TGTGCCAGCAGACTAGCGGGGGCTACTTCCTACGAGCAGTACTTC. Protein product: CASRLAGATSYEQYF.

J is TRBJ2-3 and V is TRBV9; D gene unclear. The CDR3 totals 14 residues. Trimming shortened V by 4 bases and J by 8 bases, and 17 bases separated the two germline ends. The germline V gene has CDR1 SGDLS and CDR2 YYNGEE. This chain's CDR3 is CASSHPARPGTQYF. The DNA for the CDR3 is TGTGCCAGCAGCCACCCGGCGCGACCGGGTACGCAGTATTTT.

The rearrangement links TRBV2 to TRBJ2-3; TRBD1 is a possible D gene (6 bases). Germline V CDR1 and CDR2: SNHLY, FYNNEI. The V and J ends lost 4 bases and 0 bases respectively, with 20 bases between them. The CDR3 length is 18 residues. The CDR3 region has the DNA TGTGCCAGCAGTGGGGGTCTACAGGCGAGGGGGAGCACAGATACGCAGTATTTT. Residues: CASSGGLQARGSTDTQYF.

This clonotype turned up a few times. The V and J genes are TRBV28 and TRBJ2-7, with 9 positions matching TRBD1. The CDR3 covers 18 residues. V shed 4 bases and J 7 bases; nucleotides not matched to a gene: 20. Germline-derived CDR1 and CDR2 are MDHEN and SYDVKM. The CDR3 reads CASSSGQGSVGRLGEQYF. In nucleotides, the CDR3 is TGTGCCAGCAGTTCCGGACAGGGGTCGGTAGGACGCTTGGGTGAGCAGTACTTC.

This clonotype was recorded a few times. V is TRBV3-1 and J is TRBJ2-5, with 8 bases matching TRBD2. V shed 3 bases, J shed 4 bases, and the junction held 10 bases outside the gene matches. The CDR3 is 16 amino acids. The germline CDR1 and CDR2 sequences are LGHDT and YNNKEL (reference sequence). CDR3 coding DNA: TGTGCCAGCAGCCAGTTAGCGGGATCTACGGGAGAGACCCAGTACTTC. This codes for CASSQLAGSTGETQYF.

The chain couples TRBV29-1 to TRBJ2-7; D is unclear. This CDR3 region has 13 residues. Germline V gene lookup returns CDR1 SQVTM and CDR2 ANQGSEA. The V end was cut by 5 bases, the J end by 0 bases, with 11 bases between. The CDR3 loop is CSVYQSSSYEQYF. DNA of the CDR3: TGCAGCGTTTATCAGAGTAGCTCCTACGAGCAGTACTTC.

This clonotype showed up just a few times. The CDR3 DNA reads as TGTGCCATCAGTGGGGGGACACAGGGTTACGAGCAGTACTTC. The encoded protein is CAISGGTQGYEQYF. The V and J genes are TRBV10-3 and TRBJ2-7; weak D call: TRBD1 (6 bases). Germline CDR1 and CDR2: ENHRY and SYGVKD. V was pared by 4 bases and J by 4 bases, with 14 bases between. The CDR3 totals 14 residues.